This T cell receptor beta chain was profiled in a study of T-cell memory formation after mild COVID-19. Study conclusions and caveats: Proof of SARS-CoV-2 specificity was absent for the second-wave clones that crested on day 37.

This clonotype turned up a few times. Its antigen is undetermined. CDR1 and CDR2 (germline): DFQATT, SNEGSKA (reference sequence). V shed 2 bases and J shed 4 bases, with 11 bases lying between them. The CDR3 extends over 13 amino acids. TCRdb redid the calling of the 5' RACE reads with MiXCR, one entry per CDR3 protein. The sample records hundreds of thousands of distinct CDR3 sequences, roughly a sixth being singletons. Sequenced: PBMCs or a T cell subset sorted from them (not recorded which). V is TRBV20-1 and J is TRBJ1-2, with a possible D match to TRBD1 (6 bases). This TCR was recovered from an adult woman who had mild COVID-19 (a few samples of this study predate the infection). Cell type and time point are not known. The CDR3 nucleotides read TGCAGTGCTAGAAACAGGGAATTCTATGGCTACACCTTC. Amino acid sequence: CSARNREFYGYTF.